The 31 T cell receptor beta chains reported below all come from one sample, sequenced in a study of blood T cell repertoires in COVID-19. TCRdb's copy holds only in-frame clones and misses some; the assay was immunoSEQ multiplex PCR. The data show hundreds of thousands of clones, around 90% seen once. Sequencing was carried out using peripheral blood. The origin of the receptors is a woman aged 18-35 years with acute or convalescent COVID-19.

This chain links TRBV24-1 with TRBJ1-1; D is ambiguous. V dropped 7 bases and J dropped 1 base, with 12 bases sitting between them. The CDR3 is made up of 14 amino acids. CDR1 and CDR2 (germline): KGHDR, SFDVKD. Here the CDR3 reads CATSRGKSNTEAFF. Written as DNA, the CDR3 is TGTGCCACCAGCCGAGGCAAGTCGAACACTGAAGCTTTCTTT.

The V and J genes are TRBV24-1 and TRBJ1-2; D is undetermined. Between the trimmed V and J ends, which lost 4 bases and 4 bases, there was a span of 9 bases. There are 13 residues in the CDR3. Germline V gives CDR1 KGHDR, CDR2 SFDVKD. The CDR3 loop reads CATSEAEFYGYTF. For the CDR3, the DNA is TGTGCCACCAGTGAAGCGGAATTCTATGGCTACACCTTC.

V is TRBV2 and J is TRBJ2-7; 7 bases map to TRBD1. The CDR3 runs 12 residues. The germline V gene encodes CDR1 SNHLY and CDR2 FYNNEI. Trimming removed 8 bases from V and 4 bases from J; junction bases left unmatched: 5. In DNA, the CDR3 is TGTGCCAGCGACAGGGTGGGGTACGAGCAGTACTTC. Its protein is CASDRVGYEQYF.

CDR3 bases: TGCAGCGTTGAAGATCTAGAGCGGGGGGGGACAGATACGCAGTATTTT. Protein product: CSVEDLERGGTDTQYF. The chain links TRBV29-1 to TRBJ2-3; 10 bases are a match to TRBD2. Germline lookup yields CDR1 SQVTM and CDR2 ANQGSEA. This CDR3 is 16 amino acids long. V lost 0 bases, J lost 3 bases, and 6 bases stayed unmatched.

The rearrangement joins TRBV19 to TRBJ2-1, with 7 bases matching TRBD1. This CDR3 is built from 15 residues. V lost 5 bases and J lost 3; bases outside the gene matches: 7. Germline CDR1 is LNHDA and CDR2 is SQIVND (reference sequence). CDR3: CASSVGQAIYNEQFF. The CDR3 coding sequence is TGTGCCAGTAGTGTTGGACAGGCGATCTACAATGAGCAGTTCTTC.

V usage is TRBV6-6 and J usage is TRBJ2-1, with D tentatively TRBD1 (5 bases). Deletions cut 6 bases from V and 9 bases from J, with 15 bases between. From germline, CDR1 is MNHNY and CDR2 SVGAGI (reference sequence). CDR3 length equals 13 residues. The CDR3: CASSPGRVGEQFF. The CDR3 DNA sequence: TGTGCCAGCAGCCCCGGCAGGGTAGGTGAGCAGTTCTTC.

The V and J genes are TRBV5-4 and TRBJ2-3; 11 positions match TRBD2. The CDR3 runs 16 residues. Germline V gene data show CDR1 as SGHNT and CDR2 as YYREEE (reference sequence). After removal of 3 bases from V and 0 bases from J, the junction contained 3 bases not matched to a gene. CDR3 DNA: TGTGCCAGCAGCTCTCGACTAGCGGGAAGCACAGATACGCAGTATTTT. Amino acids: CASSSRLAGSTDTQYF.

The gene calls are TRBV18 and TRBJ2-4, with 9 bases lining up with TRBD1. The CDR3 is 16 residues long. Germline V gene lookup returns CDR1 KGHSH and CDR2 LQKENI. V shed 3 bases, J shed 1 base, and the junction held 4 bases outside the gene matches. CDR3 nucleotides: TGTGCCAGCTCACCTCGGACAGGGGAGGCCAAAAACATTCAGTACTTC. Amino acid sequence: CASSPRTGEAKNIQYF. The full variable domain, in which reference TRBV18 and TRBJ2-4 provide the parts outside the CDR3, is NAGVMQNPRHLVRRRGQEARLRCSPMKGHSHVYWYRQLPEEGLKFMVYLQKENIIDESGMPKERFSAEFPKEGPSILRIQQVVRGDSAAYFCASSPRTGEAKNIQYFGAGTRLSVL.

The chain uses TRBV5-1 and TRBJ1-1; D uncertain. V shed 2 bases and J shed 4 bases, with 15 bases lying between them. Germline CDR1 reads SGHRS; CDR2 reads YFSETQ. This CDR3 comprises 15 residues. This chain's CDR3 is CASSFVSGAGTEAFF. CDR3 DNA sequence: TGCGCCAGCAGCTTTGTATCCGGTGCGGGCACTGAAGCTTTCTTT.

Comments on this clone: Other DNA sequences from this sample encode an identical CDR3 as well. V is TRBV9 and J is TRBJ1-4; TRBD1 might be the D (5 bases). CDR3 size: 15 residues. V was cut by 3 bases and J by 2 bases, with 11 bases left in between. Looked up from germline, CDR1 is SGDLS and CDR2 is YYNGEE. CDR3: CASSAGGSTNEKLFF. Here the CDR3 DNA reads TGTGCCAGCAGCGCCGGGGGGTCGACTAATGAAAAACTGTTTTTT.

The chain couples TRBV6-2 or TRBV6-3 to TRBJ2-5; TRBD2 aligns across 8 bases. Germline CDR1 and CDR2: MNHEY and SVGEGT. There are 17 residues in the CDR3. V lost 2 bases, J lost 4 bases, and 12 bases stayed unmatched. DNA of the CDR3: TGTGCCAGCAGTTACGTCTCTCTAGCGGGCAGAGGAGAGACCCAGTACTTC. This codes for CASSYVSLAGRGETQYF.

V gene TRBV28 combines with J gene TRBJ1-1; 9 nucleotides agree with TRBD1. CDR3 length: 15 amino acids. Trimming took 4 bases from V and 11 from J; bases not matched to a gene: 14. Looked up from germline, CDR1 is MDHEN and CDR2 is SYDVKM. CDR3 residues: CASSYLQGALFLAFF. The CDR3 region has the DNA TGTGCCAGCAGTTACCTACAGGGGGCCCTTTTTTTGGCTTTCTTT. The full variable domain, in which reference TRBV28 and TRBJ1-1 provide the parts outside the CDR3, is DVKVTQSSRYLVKRTGEKVFLECVQDMDHENMFWYRQDPGLGLRLIYFSYDVKMKEKGDIPEGYSVSREKKERFSLILESASTNQTSMYLCASSYLQGALFLAFFGQGTRLTVV.

This clone appeared a single time. The chain employs TRBV6-2 or TRBV6-3 and TRBJ1-1, with D maybe TRBD1 (5 bases). Germline lookup yields CDR1 MNHEY and CDR2 SVGEGT. The CDR3 length is 15 residues. V lost 2 bases and J 1 base, leaving 11 bases between the germline ends. CDR3 coding DNA: TGTGCCAGCAGTTACGTGGGGCGCTGGAACACTGAAGCTTTCTTT. Amino acid sequence: CASSYVGRWNTEAFF.

The chain employs TRBV2 and TRBJ1-5, with 8 bases that match TRBD1. Trimming cost V 6 bases and J 4 bases; bases outside gene matches: 5. This CDR3 has 14 amino acids. The germline gives CDR1 SNHLY, CDR2 FYNNEI. CDR3 amino acids: CASRPDRENQPQHF. CDR3 DNA: TGTGCCAGCAGGCCGGACAGGGAGAATCAGCCCCAGCATTTT.

This clone showed up just once. The chain employs TRBV12-3 or TRBV12-4 and TRBJ1-1, with unresolved D. V was pared by 6 bases and J by 1 base, with 9 bases between. The CDR3 is made up of 13 amino acids. CDR3 in DNA: TGTGCCAGCAGCCCACAGAAGAACACTGAAGCTTTCTTT. Translated, it gives CASSPQKNTEAFF.

The rearrangement joins TRBV12-5 to TRBJ1-5; weak D call: TRBD1 (6 bases). Germline CDR1 reads LGHNT; CDR2 reads FRNRAP. With 1 base removed from V and 4 bases from J, the gap between germline ends came to 8 bases. CDR3 length: 14 residues. This chain's CDR3 is CASGLADRNQPQHF. In DNA form, the CDR3 reads TGTGCTAGTGGTTTGGCCGACAGGAATCAGCCCCAGCATTTT.

V and J are TRBV20-1 and TRBJ2-1; TRBD2 matches 8 bases. Germline-derived CDR1 and CDR2 are DFQATT and SNEGSKA (reference sequence). The CDR3 has 11 amino acids. CDR3 sequence (DNA): TGCATGGGACTAGAGGCCAATGAGCAGTTCTTC. Residues: CMGLEANEQFF.

CDR3: CASSITPVVTYEQYF. The CDR3 DNA is TGTGCCAGTAGTATCACCCCGGTGGTTACCTACGAGCAGTACTTC. V gene TRBV19 combines with J gene TRBJ2-7; unclear D gene. V lost 3 bases to trimming and J lost 2 bases, with 14 bases between them. The CDR3 has 15 residues. Germline V gene lookup returns CDR1 LNHDA and CDR2 SQIVND (reference sequence). Complete variable domain (other parts from reference TRBV19 and TRBJ2-7): DGGITQSPKYLFRKEGQNVTLSCEQNLNHDAMYWYRQDPGQGLRLIYYSQIVNDFQKGDIAEGYSVSREKKESFPLTVTSAQKNPTAFYLCASSITPVVTYEQYFGPGTRLTVT.

This chain connects TRBV4-1 to TRBJ1-1; 7 positions agree with TRBD1. Unmatched junction bases numbered 9, after V lost 3 bases and J lost 2 bases. This CDR3 has 16 residues. Germline loops: CDR1 MGHRA, CDR2 YSYEKL. CDR3 residues: CASSHHPGQTNTEAFF. The CDR3 region has the DNA TGCGCCAGCAGCCACCACCCGGGACAGACAAACACTGAAGCTTTCTTT.

This clone has more than one count but fewer than ten. V is TRBV7-9 and J is TRBJ1-4, with TRBD1 identical over 8 bases. Germline lookup yields CDR1 SEHNR and CDR2 FQNEAQ (reference sequence). The length of the CDR3 is 14 residues. Losses at the gene ends were 5 bases for V and 5 bases for J; bases not matched to a gene: 4. The CDR3 is CASSIDRGNEKLFF. CDR3 in DNA: TGTGCCAGCAGCATAGACAGGGGAAATGAAAAACTGTTTTTT.

The table lists this clone with a count of one. V usage is TRBV10-2 and J usage is TRBJ1-1; D unclear. This CDR3 comprises 13 residues. The germline CDR1 and CDR2 sequences are WSHSY and SAAADI. The V end lost 6 bases, the J end lost 0 bases, and 8 bases lay between the germline ends. CDR3 in DNA: TGCGCCAGCAGGGGAGGCTTGAACACTGAAGCTTTCTTT. Protein: CASRGGLNTEAFF.

The chain has TRBV3-1 (or the pseudogene TRBV3-2) and TRBJ2-1; D may be TRBD1 (5 bases). Germline V gives CDR1 LGHDT, CDR2 YNNKEL (reference sequence). V lost 0 bases and J lost 8, with 17 bases in between. CDR3 length: 16 residues. CDR3 sequence reads: CASSQDPRAWRYEQFF. The CDR3, as DNA: TGTGCCAGCAGCCAAGACCCCAGGGCTTGGAGATATGAGCAGTTCTTC.

The rearrangement uses TRBV6-1 and TRBJ1-1; a weak D match, TRBD1 (5 bases). The CDR3 totals 13 residues. The germline gives CDR1 MNHNS, CDR2 SASEGT. The ends were cut back, 3 bases at V and 5 bases at J, with 10 bases in the middle. The CDR3 DNA follows: TGTGCCAGCAGTGAGTCTCAGGGAACTGAAGCTTTCTTT. Translating it yields CASSESQGTEAFF.

This chain links TRBV11-1 with TRBJ1-2, with a weak D call TRBD1 (5 bases). There are 15 residues in the CDR3. Germline assignment: CDR1 SGHAT and CDR2 FQDESV (reference sequence). Trimming removed 1 base at V and 4 bases at J, with 13 bases between. The CDR3 coding sequence is TGTGCCAGCAGCTTAGGCGGGACCGCCACCTATGGCTACACCTTC. It is translated as CASSLGGTATYGYTF.

The table lists this clone with a count of one. This chain joins TRBV2 and TRBJ1-4; no clear D. Trimming left V 4 bases short and J 3 bases short, with 6 bases between. This CDR3 is built from 13 residues. Germline-derived CDR1 and CDR2 are SNHLY and FYNNEI. The CDR3, as DNA: TGTGCCAGCAGTGGCCAGTCTAATGAAAAACTGTTTTTT. Its protein is CASSGQSNEKLFF. Filled out from reference TRBV2 and TRBJ1-4, the complete variable domain reads EPEVTQTPSHQVTQMGQEVILRCVPISNHLYFYWYRQILGQKVEFLVSFYNNEISEKSEIFDDQFSVERPDGSNFTLKIRSTKLEDSAMYFCASSGQSNEKLFFGSGTQLSVL.

The rearrangement uses TRBV13 and TRBJ2-7; the match to TRBD1 covers 9 bases. Germline V gene lookup returns CDR1 PRHDT and CDR2 FYEKMQ (reference sequence). The J segment lost 4 bases and the V segment lost 5 bases, leaving 12 bases of the junction unmatched. CDR3 size: 16 residues. CDR3 in amino acids: CASSPGYGTGTYEQYF. The CDR3 coding sequence is TGTGCCAGCAGCCCCGGGTATGGGACAGGGACGTACGAGCAGTACTTC.

V gene TRBV30 combines with J gene TRBJ1-5; D gene ambiguous. Trimming removed 2 bases at V and 5 bases at J, with 19 bases between. CDR3 length: 16 amino acids. Germline lookup yields CDR1 GTSNPN and CDR2 SVGIG (reference sequence). The CDR3 region has the DNA TGTGCCTGGAGTCCCCCCTCGACGGCGGATGATCAGCCCCAGCATTTT. Translation: CAWSPPSTADDQPQHF.

This chain joins TRBV19 and TRBJ1-5, with D maybe TRBD1 (6 bases). The germline CDR1 and CDR2 sequences are LNHDA and SQIVND (reference sequence). The CDR3 length is 16 residues. V lost 3 bases and J 3 bases, leaving 15 bases between the germline ends. DNA for the CDR3: TGTGCCAGTAGTATGCAGGGCAGGGGCCCCAATCAGCCCCAGCATTTT. Protein: CASSMQGRGPNQPQHF.

This chain connects TRBV3-1 (or the pseudogene TRBV3-2) to TRBJ1-2; 8 nucleotides line up with TRBD1. The CDR3 loop spans 17 amino acids. Germline-derived CDR1 and CDR2 are LGHDT and YNNKEL (reference sequence). The V segment lost 5 bases and the J segment 1 base; nucleotides outside the gene matches: 12. CDR3 in amino acids: CASSSTEGQGFNYGYTF. The CDR3 DNA reads TGTGCCAGCAGCTCAACAGAAGGACAGGGCTTTAACTATGGCTACACCTTC.

This chain links TRBV11-2 with TRBJ2-1; a possible D gene is TRBD1 (6 bases). This CDR3 has 14 amino acids. Germline V lookup: CDR1 SGHAT, CDR2 FQNNGV. V was shortened by 7 bases and J by 8 bases, with 18 bases between the two germline ends. The CDR3 loop reads CASTPRGGRDEQFF. Here the CDR3 DNA reads TGTGCCAGCACCCCCAGAGGGGGTCGGGATGAGCAGTTCTTC.

The chain recombines TRBV28 with TRBJ2-1, with 11 bases aligning to TRBD2. Per the germline V gene, CDR1 is MDHEN and CDR2 is SYDVKM. Unmatched junction bases numbered 12, after V lost 4 bases and J lost 4 bases. CDR3 length: 18 residues. Here the CDR3 DNA reads TGTGCCAGCAGTTCCCAAAATTTACTAGCGGGGGAATACAATGAGCAGTTCTTC. Its translation is CASSSQNLLAGEYNEQFF.